The clone carrying this T cell receptor beta chain was seen repeatedly, ten times or more. Its target is unknown. With 7 bases removed from V and 8 bases from J, the gap between germline ends came to 20 bases. The CDR3 is 14 residues long. CDR1 is MNHEY, CDR2 SVGEGT, per germline. These data come from a study of regulatory T cells in long-lasting Graves disease. Time point denoted: newly diagnosed GD, antithyroid drugs for less than 3 months. Researchers made the TCR library from RNA that was extracted from PBMCs. Graves' disease diagnosis relied on American Thyroid Association guidelines. General study results and limits: Newly diagnosed Graves' patients exceeded persistent ones in TCR diversity.

Construction of TCR beta libraries relied on iRepertoire HTBI primers and on Arm-PCR targeting CDR3 regions. TCRdb itself ran the multiplex PCR reads through MiXCR, one entry per CDR3 protein. The profile shows a few hundred thousand distinct CDR3 sequences, 12% of them singletons. These data were likewise used in another study, on T cells in Graves' hyperthyroidism and ophthalmopathy. Turning to that study: Graves' hyperthyroidism without ophthalmopathy progression within 18 months was termed stable.

The V and J genes are TRBV6-2 or TRBV6-3 and TRBJ1-2; D possibly corresponds to TRBD1 (6 bases). The clonotype originates from a young woman with Graves disease. This specimen was peripheral blood mononuclear cells (PBMCs), taken at new diagnosis, from a patient treated with antithyroid drugs. The CDR3: CASNVDRLMNGYTF. The CDR3 DNA sequence: TGTGCCAGCAATGTAGACAGGCTCATGAACGGCTACACCTTC.